This T cell receptor beta chain was observed in a study of blood T cells in healthy people across ages. PCR was performed a second time for about 7 to 11 cycles using a sample-barcoded 5' primer and a J-beta primer mix. Researchers report that each sample yielded at least 2.5 million CDR3-containing paired-end reads. TCRdb fed the 5' RACE reads into MiXCR, producing one record per CDR3 protein. This table holds 1 million or so distinct CDR3 sequences, more than 40% found once. This clonotype came up a few times. Its antigen is not identified. J gave up 2 bases and V 7 bases, and 9 bases lay outside the gene matches. This CDR3 spans 14 amino acids. From germline, CDR1 is SQVTM and CDR2 ANQGSEA. Whole-study results and caveats: More naive CD4+ cells and higher diversity were found in long-lived than in aged donors. Roughly linear declines in TCR beta diversity per million T cells occurred with age. Unsorted PBMCs prevented conclusive naive versus antigen-experienced comparison.

Sequences were obtained from blood. This TCR was sampled from a woman in her sixties or seventies in good health. The V gene is TRBV29-1, the J gene TRBJ2-7; 9 nucleotides match TRBD1. The CDR3 reads CSATPGQGTYEQYF. CDR3 nucleotides: TGCAGCGCCACGCCGGGACAGGGAACCTACGAGCAGTACTTC.